These 9 T cell receptor beta chains were sequenced from one sample in a study of CD4 T cells in relation to SARS-CoV-2 and coronaviruses (dated by TCRdb to the early 2020s). These receptors have no known antigen. Libraries were constructed by the immunoSEQ multiplex PCR assay. In its TCRdb copy, this immuneACCESS table keeps in-frame sequences only and misses some clones. Where compared with another copy, unresolved V genes explain less than half of these, and the others have no known cause. The table for this sample lists roughly 16,000 clones; over 65% of them were counted only once. The ten largest clones represent nearly 10% of the sample. CD4+ T cells from unexposed donors were collected before the COVID-19 pandemic (2011-2018). The EasySep CD4+ T cell isolation kit was used to isolate CD4+ T cells once the cultures had run for roughly 9 days. The sample was CD4+ T cells from PBMCs, cultured in vitro. The receptors shown here come from a human donor in good health.

This clone was recorded a few times. The rearrangement links TRBV4-2 to TRBJ2-7, with 15 bases lining up with TRBD2. With V trimmed by 4 bases and J by 2 bases, 6 bases remained unmatched. The CDR3 extends over 17 amino acids. The germline CDR1 and CDR2 sequences are LGHNA and YNFKEQ. CDR3 DNA sequence: TGTGCCAGCAGCCCGGGACTAGCGGGAGGCCCAACCTACGAGCAGTACTTC. Amino acid sequence: CASSPGLAGGPTYEQYF.

This clone turned up a few times. V and J are TRBV11-2 and TRBJ2-2; 9 bases align to TRBD2. V lost 3 bases, J lost 5 bases, and 7 bases stayed unmatched. This CDR3 comprises 16 residues. CDR1 SGHAT and CDR2 FQNNGV come from the germline V gene. The CDR3 DNA follows: TGTGCCAGCAGCTTTATTAGCGGGAGTCAGACCGGGGAGCTGTTTTTT. It specifies CASSFISGSQTGELFF.

This chain joins TRBV5-4 and TRBJ2-2; D unresolved. Germline values: CDR1 SGHNT, CDR2 YYREEE (reference sequence). V was shortened by 2 bases and J by 6 bases, with 14 bases between the two germline ends. The CDR3 sequence is 15 residues long. The CDR3 here is CASSLAIGFPGELFF. The CDR3 coding sequence is TGTGCCAGCAGCTTAGCGATAGGATTCCCCGGGGAGCTGTTTTTT.

The genes are TRBV30 and TRBJ1-2; D uncertain. Germline V gene sequence: CDR1 GTSNPN, CDR2 SVGIG (reference sequence). The CDR3 consists of 13 residues. Trimming cost V 7 bases and J 4 bases, with 16 bases left between them. The CDR3 reads CASTEAEPYGYTF. Here the CDR3 DNA reads TGTGCCTCCACAGAGGCAGAACCCTATGGCTACACCTTC.

The gene calls are TRBV23-1 and TRBJ2-7; perhaps TRBD2 as D (6 bases). TRBV23-1 is classed as an ORF, of uncertain function. V lost 0 bases and J 9 bases, leaving 15 bases between the germline ends. The CDR3 spans 14 residues. CDR3 loop: CASSQSAAGPAQYF. CDR3 bases: TGCGCCAGCAGTCAATCAGCCGCGGGGCCGGCGCAGTACTTC.

This chain uses TRBV2 with TRBJ2-7, with 9 bases aligning to TRBD2. The CDR3 consists of 17 residues. Looked up from germline, CDR1 is SNHLY and CDR2 is FYNNEI. Losses at the gene ends were 6 bases for V and 6 bases for J; bases not matched to a gene: 18. The DNA for the CDR3 is TGTGCCAGCAGCCACCCACCAAGGAGGGTAGCGGGAGCCGAGCAGTACTTC. Its translation: CASSHPPRRVAGAEQYF.

This chain uses TRBV7-9 with TRBJ1-4; TRBD1 matches 8 bases. This CDR3 contains 15 residues. Per germline, CDR1 SEHNR and CDR2 FQNEAQ (reference sequence). V shed 4 bases and J 4 bases; nucleotides not matched to a gene: 5. CDR3 bases: TGTGCCAGCAGCTCCAGGGGGCAGAGTAATGAAAAACTGTTTTTT. Protein sequence: CASSSRGQSNEKLFF.

About this clone: Germline and junction disagree at one end, which may indicate a read error. V usage is TRBV28 and J usage is TRBJ2-3; 7 positions agree with TRBD2. The CDR3 runs to 16 residues. Per the germline V gene, CDR1 is MDHEN and CDR2 is SYDVKM. CDR3 nucleotides: TGTGCCAGCACCTCCTCGGGTAGCGGGCTCCCAGACACGCAGTATTTT. This codes for CASTSSGSGLPDTQYF.

V and J are TRBV20-1 and TRBJ2-5, with 7 positions matching TRBD2. The CDR3 is 16 amino acids. With 3 bases clipped from V and 1 base from J, the junction kept 11 bases outside the gene matches. Germline assignment: CDR1 DFQATT and CDR2 SNEGSKA (reference sequence). CDR3 residues: CSASGWASGTQETQYF. DNA for the CDR3: TGCAGTGCTAGTGGTTGGGCCAGCGGGACCCAAGAGACCCAGTACTTC.